This record covers a single TCR beta chain. One end of the junction is discordant with germline, which a read error may explain. This record belongs to a study of patients and donors after allogeneic stem cell transplantation. TCRdb reprocessed the RT-PCR reads via MiXCR and lists one record per CDR3 protein. This sample yields more than 850,000 distinct CDR3 sequences, of which approximately 19% are seen a single time; 5.5% to 6.5% belongs to the top ten. Germline values: CDR1 SGHDN, CDR2 FVKESK. The CDR3 spans 15 residues. Sequenced input: blood, either unsorted or a sorted T cell fraction (not recorded which). The chain combines TRBV14 with TRBJ2-7; 13 bases are a match to TRBD2. The clonotype originates from a human donor who was either an allogeneic HSCT recipient or a stem cell or donor lymphocyte infusion donor (not recorded which). It is not recorded whose cells these are; they may come from a transplant donor. CDR3 residues: CASSQGTSGTYAQYF. The CDR3, as DNA: TGTGCCAGCAGCCAGGGGACTAGCGGGACTTACGCGCAGTACTTC.